These 23 T cell receptor beta chains share one sample of origin, sequenced in a study of blood T cell repertoires in COVID-19. The method was immunoSEQ multiplex PCR; TCRdb's version includes in-frame clones alone and lacks a portion of them. Of around 90,000 clones in the sample, 81% were seen once. Sequenced input: peripheral blood. The source is a human donor in a cohort sampled during active COVID-19.

The V and J genes are TRBV9 and TRBJ2-1, with a weak D call TRBD2 (6 bases). This CDR3 spans 13 amino acids. Germline values: CDR1 SGDLS, CDR2 YYNGEE. V lost 3 bases, J lost 4 bases, and 8 bases lay in between. CDR3 DNA: TGTGCCAGCAGCGAGGCGGGGTACAATGAGCAGTTCTTC. It yields the protein CASSEAGYNEQFF. Full variable domain (missing parts from reference TRBV9 and TRBJ2-1): DSGVTQTPKHLITATGQRVTLRCSPRSGDLSVYWYQQSLDQGLQFLIQYYNGEERAKGNILERFSAQQFPDLHSELNLSSLELGDSALYFCASSEAGYNEQFFGPGTRLTVL.

This clone was counted at least ten times. The chain combines TRBV7-9 with TRBJ2-7; tentatively, D is TRBD2 (5 bases). Per germline, CDR1 SEHNR and CDR2 FQNEAQ (reference sequence). The V gene lost 2 bases and the J gene lost 2 bases, with 7 bases spanning the gap. This CDR3 region has 13 residues. CDR3 DNA: TGTGCCAGCAGCTTAAAGGGAGCCTACGAGCAGTACTTC. It codes for CASSLKGAYEQYF. Supplemented by reference TRBV7-9 and TRBJ2-7, the full variable domain reads DTGVSQNPRHKITKRGQNVTFRCDPISEHNRLYWYRQTLGQGPEFLTYFQNEAQLEKSRLLSDRFSAERPKGSFSTLEIQRTEQGDSAMYLCASSLKGAYEQYFGPGTRLTVT.

The chain links TRBV6-5 to TRBJ1-4; TRBD1 matches 7 bases. Trimming removed 6 bases from V and 6 bases from J; junction bases left unmatched: 7. The germline V gene encodes CDR1 MNHEY and CDR2 SVGAGI. The CDR3 has 14 residues. In DNA form, the CDR3 reads TGTGCCAGCAGCCGACAGGGTAATGATGAAAAACTGTTTTTT. It codes for CASSRQGNDEKLFF.

CDR3 coding DNA: TGTGCCAGCCTTAAATTTGAGAATGAAAAACTGTTTTTT. As protein: CASLKFENEKLFF. The chain links TRBV2 to TRBJ1-4; no reliable D call. V was clipped by 8 bases and J by 5 bases, with 12 bases between them. Germline-derived CDR1 and CDR2 are SNHLY and FYNNEI. The CDR3 has 13 residues.

This rearrangement joins TRBV29-1 to TRBJ2-7, with TRBD1 identical over 8 bases. This CDR3 is 13 amino acids long. Trimming removed 4 bases from V and 5 bases from J; junction bases left unmatched: 7. Germline CDR1 is SQVTM and CDR2 is ANQGSEA. The chain's CDR3 is CSVGRQGIHEQYF. The CDR3 DNA follows: TGCAGCGTTGGGAGACAGGGGATCCACGAGCAGTACTTC.

The rearrangement links TRBV10-3 to TRBJ1-2, with unresolved D. Deletions cut 3 bases from V and 3 bases from J, with 11 bases between. Germline assignment: CDR1 ENHRY and CDR2 SYGVKD. The CDR3 is made up of 14 amino acids. The CDR3 bases are TGTGCCATCAGTGAATTACCGGGATACTATGGCTACACCTTC. The encoded protein is CAISELPGYYGYTF.

This clone was seen once. The V and J genes are TRBV5-4 and TRBJ1-1; TRBD1 agrees at 7 bases. Germline V gives CDR1 SGHNT, CDR2 YYREEE (reference sequence). The CDR3 is 15 residues long. Trimming took 0 bases from V and 1 from J; bases not matched to a gene: 3. The CDR3 sequence is CASSLAQGGNTEAFF. DNA of the CDR3: TGTGCCAGCAGCTTGGCCCAGGGGGGGAACACTGAAGCTTTCTTT. The whole variable domain, remainder taken from reference TRBV5-4 and TRBJ1-1, is ETGVTQSPTHLIKTRGQQVTLRCSSQSGHNTVSWYQQALGQGPQFIFQYYREEENGRGNFPPRFSGLQFPNYSSELNVNALELDDSALYLCASSLAQGGNTEAFFGQGTRLTVV.

This chain joins TRBV27 and TRBJ1-6; 7 bases are a match to TRBD1. This CDR3 region has 16 residues. Trimming cost V 3 bases and J 7 bases; bases outside gene matches: 9. CDR1 is MNHEY and CDR2 is SMNVEV in the germline V gene (reference sequence). CDR3 nucleotides: TGTGCCAGCAGTTTGGACGGGGCAGGGGGAAATTCACCCCTCCACTTT. This gives the protein CASSLDGAGGNSPLHF.

This chain uses TRBV5-1 with TRBJ1-1; D is uncertain. Germline CDR1 SGHRS, CDR2 YFSETQ. The CDR3 is 14 amino acids. Deletions cut 0 bases from V and 0 bases from J, with 6 bases between. The CDR3 protein is CASSLVHLNTEAFF. CDR3 in DNA: TGCGCCAGCAGCTTGGTCCATTTGAACACTGAAGCTTTCTTT.

This sequence joins TRBV11-3 and TRBJ1-3; 7 bases match TRBD1. V lost 5 bases to trimming and J lost 0 bases; unmatched junction nucleotides: 7. There are 16 residues in the CDR3. Germline V lookup: CDR1 SGHNT, CDR2 YENEEA. The CDR3 is CASSPGQASSGNTIYF. The CDR3 DNA reads TGTGCCAGCAGCCCTGGACAGGCATCCTCTGGAAACACCATATATTTT.

The V call is TRBV19, the J call TRBJ1-1; D gene unclear. Trimming took off 8 bases at V and 6 bases at J, with 19 bases between the two ends. From germline, CDR1 is LNHDA and CDR2 SQIVND (reference sequence). The CDR3 totals 14 residues. The CDR3 protein is CASGLSGTGAEAFF. CDR3 coding DNA: TGTGCCAGTGGCCTCTCGGGCACCGGGGCTGAAGCTTTCTTT.

This chain uses TRBV4-2 with TRBJ1-3, with D possibly matching TRBD1 (6 bases). V was clipped by 1 base and J by 3 bases, with 10 bases between them. Germline CDR1 reads LGHNA; CDR2 reads YNFKEQ. This CDR3 is built from 15 residues. CDR3 DNA: TGTGCCAGCAGCCAAGTATCAGGGGTTGGAAACACCATATATTTT. Amino acid sequence: CASSQVSGVGNTIYF.

The genes are TRBV19 and TRBJ1-4; 9 nucleotides line up with TRBD1. CDR1 LNHDA and CDR2 SQIVND come from the germline V gene (reference sequence). Trimming cost V 4 bases and J 7 bases; bases outside gene matches: 4. This CDR3 spans 14 amino acids. The CDR3 loop is CASSNQGQGEKLFF. In DNA, the CDR3 is TGTGCCAGTAGTAACCAGGGACAGGGTGAAAAACTGTTTTTT. Looking up the rest from reference TRBV19 and TRBJ1-4 gives the full variable domain: DGGITQSPKYLFRKEGQNVTLSCEQNLNHDAMYWYRQDPGQGLRLIYYSQIVNDFQKGDIAEGYSVSREKKESFPLTVTSAQKNPTAFYLCASSNQGQGEKLFFGSGTQLSVL.

This clone occurred many times. The genes are TRBV7-9 and TRBJ1-1; no clear D gene. The CDR3 is 12 residues long. The V gene's germline CDR1 is SEHNR and CDR2 FQNEAQ (reference sequence). V lost 1 base to trimming and J lost 7 bases, with 7 bases between them. The CDR3, as DNA: TGTGCCAGCAGCTTAGAGGGAGGTGAAGCTTTCTTT. Protein product: CASSLEGGEAFF.

The chain employs TRBV29-1 and TRBJ2-7; D perhaps matches TRBD1 (6 bases). CDR3 length: 12 amino acids. Trimming shortened V by 7 bases and J by 0 bases, and 10 bases separated the two germline ends. The V gene's germline CDR1 is SQVTM and CDR2 ANQGSEA. Here the CDR3 reads CSAGDTSYEQYF. As DNA, the CDR3 is TGCAGCGCCGGGGACACCTCCTACGAGCAGTACTTC.

The chain links TRBV3-1 (or the pseudogene TRBV3-2) to TRBJ2-1; D perhaps matches TRBD1 (6 bases). Per germline, CDR1 LGHDT and CDR2 YNNKEL (reference sequence). The CDR3 spans 13 residues. Trimming took off 2 bases at V and 9 bases at J, with 11 bases between the two ends. The CDR3 DNA follows: TGTGCCAGCAGCCAACAGGGGTTCGGTGAGCAGTTCTTC. The encoded protein is CASSQQGFGEQFF.

This rearrangement joins TRBV9 to TRBJ2-2, with 9 bases fitting TRBD1. Germline CDR1 SGDLS, CDR2 YYNGEE. The CDR3 is 16 residues long. Trimming took 3 bases from V and 3 from J; bases not matched to a gene: 6. The CDR3 is CASSAWTGAYTGELFF. The DNA for the CDR3 is TGTGCCAGCAGCGCATGGACAGGGGCTTACACCGGGGAGCTGTTTTTT.

The V and J genes are TRBV29-1 and TRBJ2-3; D gene unclear. Germline loops: CDR1 SQVTM, CDR2 ANQGSEA. The CDR3 spans 14 residues. V was shortened by 2 bases and J by 0 bases, with 9 bases between the two germline ends. The CDR3 protein is CSVEKAVSTDTQYF. CDR3 DNA sequence: TGCAGCGTTGAAAAGGCGGTGAGCACAGATACGCAGTATTTT.

The chain recombines TRBV2 with TRBJ2-2; D might be TRBD1 (6 bases). Germline CDR1 is SNHLY and CDR2 is FYNNEI. The V end lost 2 bases, the J end lost 4 bases, and 11 bases lay between the germline ends. CDR3 size: 15 residues. The CDR3 protein is CASSEMARGTGELFF. The CDR3 nucleotides read TGTGCCAGCAGTGAAATGGCCAGGGGCACCGGGGAGCTGTTTTTT.

V gene TRBV5-4 combines with J gene TRBJ2-5, with TRBD1 matching 7 bases. Germline CDR1 and CDR2: SGHNT and YYREEE (reference sequence). Trimming cost V 4 bases and J 4 bases; bases outside gene matches: 1. This CDR3 has 12 residues. CDR3 residues: CASSAGGETQYF. In nucleotides, the CDR3 is TGTGCCAGCAGCGCAGGGGGAGAGACCCAGTACTTC.

V gene TRBV24-1 combines with J gene TRBJ1-5; 7 bases map to TRBD1. Per germline, CDR1 KGHDR and CDR2 SFDVKD. There are 18 residues in the CDR3. The V segment lost 2 bases and the J segment 0 bases; nucleotides outside the gene matches: 9. The CDR3: CATSDSTGAVYSNQPQHF. The CDR3 DNA follows: TGTGCCACCAGTGATTCCACAGGGGCTGTTTATAGCAATCAGCCCCAGCATTTT.

This clone was picked up one time. This chain uses TRBV15 with TRBJ1-6, with TRBD1 as a possible D gene (6 bases). Trimming took off 0 bases at V and 9 bases at J, with 9 bases between the two ends. CDR3 length: 14 residues. From germline, CDR1 is LNHNV and CDR2 YYDKDF (reference sequence). This CDR3 is CATSREAQGSPLHF. The DNA for the CDR3 is TGTGCCACCAGCAGAGAGGCACAGGGTTCACCCCTCCACTTT. The whole variable domain, remainder taken from reference TRBV15 and TRBJ1-6, is DAMVIQNPRYQVTQFGKPVTLSCSQTLNHNVMYWYQQKSSQAPKLLFHYYDKDFNNEADTPDNFQSRRPNTSFCFLDIRSPGLGDTAMYLCATSREAQGSPLHFGNGTRLTVT.

The V call is TRBV5-1, the J call TRBJ1-6; D uncertain. The CDR3 is 16 residues long. Germline CDR1 is SGHRS and CDR2 is YFSETQ. V lost 1 base and J 1 base, leaving 9 bases between the germline ends. The DNA for the CDR3 is TGCGCCAGCAGCTTGAACACCCTTTCCTATAATTCACCCCTCCACTTT. Protein: CASSLNTLSYNSPLHF. Using reference TRBV5-1 and TRBJ1-6 for the parts outside the CDR3, the full variable domain is KAGVTQTPRYLIKTRGQQVTLSCSPISGHRSVSWYQQTPGQGLQFLFEYFSETQRNKGNFPGRFSGRQFSNSRSEMNVSTLELGDSALYLCASSLNTLSYNSPLHFGNGTRLTVT.